This T cell receptor (beta chain) was identified during a study of cytomegalovirus exposure and HLA in healthy donors. Notes on the study in general: Further analysis, carried out later, found HLA-associated TCR beta chains more clonally expanded than equally common other chains.

Comments on this clone: Its antigen is unidentified.

This CDR3 has 12 amino acids. CDR1 is SGHNT, CDR2 YYREEE, per germline (reference sequence). The V gene lost 0 bases and the J gene lost 12 bases, with 13 bases spanning the gap. This PCR relied on a set of 60 Vbeta primers and 13 Jbeta primers. TCRdb's table, derived via immunoSEQ multiplex PCR, lists solely in-frame clones and lacks some. The table includes 110,000 to 150,000 clones, approximately 84% detected once. Every donor was a healthy person donating bone marrow. This TCR was sampled from a woman in her fifties or sixties in good health and CMV-seropositive. The chain joins TRBV5-4 to TRBJ2-7, with D possibly matching TRBD2 (6 bases). Sample: PBMCs. CDR3 loop: CASSLERRDLYF. The CDR3 nucleotides are TGTGCCAGCAGCTTGGAACGGAGGGACCTGTACTTC.